This T cell receptor beta chain was sequenced in a study of HIV-infected patients and healthy controls. TCRdb re-called the 5' RACE reads through MiXCR, storing one row per CDR3 protein. This table holds about 64,000 distinct CDR3 sequences, about 19% found once. This clonotype was detected many times. V dropped 3 bases and J dropped 4 bases, with 12 bases sitting between them. In germline, CDR1 is KGHSH, CDR2 LQKENI. The CDR3 totals 14 residues. The specimen was CD4+ T cells from blood. The gene calls are TRBV18 and TRBJ1-1; a weak D match, TRBD1 (6 bases). The receptor's source is a human donor in good health. CDR3 in amino acids: CASSPLRGVTEAFF. The DNA of the CDR3 is TGTGCCAGCTCACCGCTCAGGGGTGTCACTGAAGCTTTCTTT.